This TCR beta chain stems from a study of T cells in Graves' hyperthyroidism and ophthalmopathy. The CDR3 extends over 14 amino acids. V lost 2 bases to trimming and J lost 2 bases; unmatched junction nucleotides: 3. The germline gives CDR1 DFQATT, CDR2 SNEGSKA (reference sequence). Diagnosis of hyperthyroidism was new in patients aged 18 to 65, and its duration was under 2 months. Amplified TCR beta CDR3 regions came from RNA transcripts. The TCR CDR3 was amplified in a first-round RT-PCR using the HTBI primer set. Using its own MiXCR run on the multiplex PCR reads, TCRdb lists one record per CDR3 protein. The data show 550,000 to 800,000 distinct CDR3 sequences, around 16% seen once.

The chain links TRBV20-1 to TRBJ2-7, with 10 nucleotides matching TRBD1. The sample comprised blood. This receptor was identified in a man aged 50-60 years with Graves' hyperthyroidism. CDR3 in DNA: TGCAGTGCTAGACCGGGACAGGGGACCTACGAGCAGTACTTC. It encodes CSARPGQGTYEQYF.